One sample yielded the 15 T cell receptor beta chains listed below, sequenced in a study of a mutant IDH1 vaccine in newly diagnosed glioma. Regarding time point: week 11, during vaccination. In the vaccine, a single dose held 300 ug of the mutant IDH1 20-mer peptide, along with topical imiquimod. Which antigens these TCRs recognize remains unknown. Produced via immunoSEQ multiplex PCR; TCRdb's table is partial and in-frame only. Of some 26,000 clones listed, roughly two thirds are singletons. This material consisted of peripheral blood mononuclear cells (PBMCs), taken from a glioma patient whose treatment included an IDH1 peptide vaccine. Every receptor here comes from a man between 18 and 35 years old with glioma. Some clones in this sample may be carry-over from other donors' samples.

This clone was picked up a small number of times. CDR3 residues: CASSLSQITYEQYF. In DNA, the CDR3 is TGTGCCAGCAGTTTATCTCAGATAACCTACGAGCAGTACTTC. The V gene is TRBV27, the J gene TRBJ2-7; D remains unclear. In germline, CDR1 is MNHEY, CDR2 SMNVEV (reference sequence). V was trimmed by 0 bases and J by 2 bases, leaving 8 bases between them. This CDR3 spans 14 amino acids.

The genes are TRBV21-1 and TRBJ1-4; the D call in the table, TRBD1, was not verified against the DNA. TRBV21-1 is marked as a pseudogene. CDR3 size: 14 residues. The CDR3 is CASSNDRPNEKLFF. The CDR3 bases are TGTGCCAGCAGCAACGACAGGCCTAATGAAAAACTGTTTTTT.

V and J are TRBV29-1 and TRBJ1-1; 7 bases are a match to TRBD1. V lost 7 bases, J lost 0 bases, and 5 bases stayed unmatched. Per the germline V gene, CDR1 is SQVTM and CDR2 is ANQGSEA. The CDR3 runs to 13 residues. The CDR3 DNA sequence: TGCAGCGCTGACAGGGACCTGAACACTGAAGCTTTCTTT. Amino acids: CSADRDLNTEAFF.

The chain links TRBV4-3 to TRBJ2-7; 12 positions match TRBD1. This CDR3 spans 19 amino acids. The V gene's germline CDR1 is LGHNA and CDR2 YSLEER. J gave up 3 bases and V 0 bases, and 12 bases lay outside the gene matches. The CDR3, as DNA: TGCGCCAGCAGCCAAGAACAGCCCGGGACAGGGGGCAGACTCTACGAGCAGTACTTC. Amino acid sequence: CASSQEQPGTGGRLYEQYF.

The rearrangement joins TRBV5-6 to TRBJ2-5; possible D gene TRBD1, 6 bases. The CDR3 has 14 residues. CDR1 SGHDT and CDR2 YYEEEE come from the germline V gene. V was shortened by 4 bases and J by 4 bases, with 14 bases between the two germline ends. CDR3 coding DNA: TGTGCCAGCAGCCTCGTAGGGGGTGGAGAGACCCAGTACTTC. Amino acids: CASSLVGGGETQYF.

CDR3 sequence: CASSVTGSYEQYF. The CDR3 DNA reads TGTGCCAGCAGCGTAACAGGGTCCTACGAGCAGTACTTC. The J gene is TRBJ2-7, the V gene TRBV9; D is possibly TRBD1 (6 bases). The germline gives CDR1 SGDLS, CDR2 YYNGEE. The CDR3 has 13 residues. V dropped 1 base and J dropped 1 base, with 6 bases sitting between them.

J is TRBJ1-5 and V is TRBV4-1, with no clear D. This CDR3 contains 16 residues. Trimming took 6 bases from V and 0 from J, leaving 15 bases between them. The V gene's germline CDR1 is MGHRA and CDR2 YSYEKL. Here the CDR3 DNA reads TGCGCCAGCAGTCCCGAGGATGATTATAGCAATCAGCCCCAGCATTTT. Protein sequence: CASSPEDDYSNQPQHF.

The chain uses TRBV30 and TRBJ2-3, with D maybe TRBD2 (5 bases). Germline-derived CDR1 and CDR2 are GTSNPN and SVGIG (reference sequence). The CDR3 is made up of 15 amino acids. The V and J ends lost 2 bases and 0 bases respectively, with 12 bases between them. The CDR3, as DNA: TGTGCCTGGAGTACCGTAGCGACTAGCACAGATACGCAGTATTTT. Translated, it gives CAWSTVATSTDTQYF.

This clone was counted between two and nine times. This rearrangement joins TRBV19 to TRBJ2-2; no definite D call. Trimming stripped 5 bases from V and 4 bases from J, with 8 bases between. CDR3 length: 13 amino acids. Germline loops: CDR1 LNHDA, CDR2 SQIVND (reference sequence). CDR3 in amino acids: CASSPSFTGELFF. As DNA, the CDR3 is TGTGCCAGTAGTCCTTCCTTCACCGGGGAGCTGTTTTTT.

The chain combines TRBV19 with TRBJ1-4; D unresolved. The germline gives CDR1 LNHDA, CDR2 SQIVND (reference sequence). V gave up 3 bases and J gave up 1 base, with 9 bases separating them. This CDR3 has 15 residues. The CDR3 sequence: CASSMGPGTNEKLFF. CDR3 in DNA: TGTGCCAGTAGTATGGGTCCAGGAACTAATGAAAAACTGTTTTTT.

The chain carries TRBV7-9 and TRBJ1-2, with D unresolved. Germline V CDR1 and CDR2: SEHNR, FQNEAQ (reference sequence). The CDR3 covers 12 residues. Trimming left V 4 bases short and J 4 bases short, with 7 bases between. This CDR3 reads CASSSRLYGYTF. CDR3 bases: TGTGCCAGCAGCTCCCGCCTCTATGGCTACACCTTC.

This rearrangement joins TRBV4-3 to TRBJ1-2, with a tentative D call TRBD1 (6 bases). This CDR3 has 16 amino acids. The germline CDR1 and CDR2 sequences are LGHNA and YSLEER. Trimming took 0 bases from V and 3 from J, leaving 14 bases between them. CDR3 coding DNA: TGCGCCAGCAGCCAAGAGGAACGGACAGCTCACTATGGCTACACCTTC. This translates into CASSQEERTAHYGYTF.

The chain joins TRBV10-3 to TRBJ2-3; tentative D call: TRBD1 (5 bases). V was clipped by 4 bases and J by 6 bases, with 8 bases between them. Germline CDR1 and CDR2: ENHRY and SYGVKD. This CDR3 has 12 residues. CDR3 sequence reads: CAISGTSDTQYF. CDR3 coding DNA: TGTGCCATCAGTGGGACATCCGATACGCAGTATTTT.

J is TRBJ2-3 and V is TRBV5-4, with 10 positions matching TRBD2. Trimming removed 4 bases from V and 1 base from J; junction bases left unmatched: 6. Germline values: CDR1 SGHNT, CDR2 YYREEE (reference sequence). The CDR3 covers 16 residues. CDR3 sequence reads: CASSTGAGGRTDTQYF. The CDR3 nucleotides read TGTGCCAGCAGCACTGGAGCGGGGGGGCGCACAGATACGCAGTATTTT.

The chain links TRBV7-6 to TRBJ2-5, with D uncertain. With 2 bases removed from V and 1 base from J, the gap between germline ends came to 8 bases. The CDR3 covers 14 residues. Germline V gene lookup returns CDR1 SGHVS and CDR2 FNYEAQ. CDR3 region: CASSLKWGQETQYF. For the CDR3, the DNA is TGTGCCAGCAGCTTAAAGTGGGGCCAAGAGACCCAGTACTTC.